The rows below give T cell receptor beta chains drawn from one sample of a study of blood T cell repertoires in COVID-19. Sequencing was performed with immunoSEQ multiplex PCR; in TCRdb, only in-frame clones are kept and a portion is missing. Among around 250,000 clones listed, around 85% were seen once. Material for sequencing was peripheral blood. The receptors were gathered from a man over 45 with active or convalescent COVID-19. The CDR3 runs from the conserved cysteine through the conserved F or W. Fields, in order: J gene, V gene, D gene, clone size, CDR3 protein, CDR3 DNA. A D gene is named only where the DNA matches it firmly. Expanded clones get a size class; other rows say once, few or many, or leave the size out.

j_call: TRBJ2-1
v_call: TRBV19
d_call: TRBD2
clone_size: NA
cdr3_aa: CASLEAGGPVNEQFF
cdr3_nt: TGTGCCAGTCTGGAAGCGGGAGGGCCTGTAAATGAGCAGTTCTTC

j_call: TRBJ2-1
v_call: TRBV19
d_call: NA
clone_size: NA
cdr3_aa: CASSIGPNNEQFF
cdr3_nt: TGTGCCAGTAGTATCGGTCCGAATAATGAGCAGTTCTTC

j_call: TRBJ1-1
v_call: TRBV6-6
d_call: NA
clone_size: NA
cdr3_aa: CASRQLETVMNTEAFF
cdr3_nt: TGTGCCAGCAGACAGCTTGAAACCGTGATGAACACTGAAGCTTTCTTT

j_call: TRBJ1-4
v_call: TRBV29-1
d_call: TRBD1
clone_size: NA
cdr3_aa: CSAQGAGEKLFF
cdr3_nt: TGCAGCGCCCAGGGGGCAGGTGAAAAACTGTTTTTT

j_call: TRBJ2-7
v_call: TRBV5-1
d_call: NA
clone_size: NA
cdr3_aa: CASSSGSGGREQYF
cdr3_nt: TGCGCCAGCAGCTCAGGGTCCGGGGGAAGGGAGCAGTACTTC

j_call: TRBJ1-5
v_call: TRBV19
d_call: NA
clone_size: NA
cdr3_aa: CASSYTVSNQPQHF
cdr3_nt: TGTGCCAGTAGTTATACAGTCAGCAATCAGCCCCAGCATTTT

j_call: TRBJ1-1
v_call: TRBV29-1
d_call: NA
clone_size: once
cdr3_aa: CSGGERAFF
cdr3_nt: TGCAGCGGCGGCGAGAGGGCTTTCTTT

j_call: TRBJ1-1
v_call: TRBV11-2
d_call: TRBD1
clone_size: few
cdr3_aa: CASSIRGHTEAFF
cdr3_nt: TGTGCCAGCAGCATAAGGGGGCACACTGAAGCTTTCTTT

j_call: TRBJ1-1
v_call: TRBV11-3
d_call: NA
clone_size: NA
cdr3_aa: CASSPNVGTEAFF
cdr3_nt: TGTGCCAGCAGCCCAAACGTCGGGACTGAAGCTTTCTTT

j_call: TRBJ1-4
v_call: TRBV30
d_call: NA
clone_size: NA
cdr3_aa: CAWSRTTTNEKLFF
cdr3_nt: TGTGCCTGGAGCAGGACAACAACTAATGAAAAACTGTTTTTT

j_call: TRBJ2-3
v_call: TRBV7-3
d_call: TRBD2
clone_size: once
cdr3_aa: CASSSGSLTDTQYF
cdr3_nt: TGTGCCAGCAGCAGCGGGAGCCTCACAGATACGCAGTATTTT

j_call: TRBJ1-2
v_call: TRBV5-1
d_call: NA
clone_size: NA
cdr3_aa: CASSLESTGHYGYTF
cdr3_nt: TGCGCCAGCAGCTTGGAATCCACAGGGCACTATGGCTACACCTTC

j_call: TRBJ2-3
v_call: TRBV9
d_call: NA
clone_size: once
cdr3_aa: CASSVGAGWDTQYF
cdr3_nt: TGTGCCAGCAGCGTAGGAGCAGGTTGGGATACGCAGTATTTT

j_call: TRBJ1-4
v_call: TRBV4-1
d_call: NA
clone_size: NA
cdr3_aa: CASSQPPTGREKLFF
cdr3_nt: TGCGCCAGCAGCCAACCGCCAACCGGGAGAGAAAAACTGTTTTTT

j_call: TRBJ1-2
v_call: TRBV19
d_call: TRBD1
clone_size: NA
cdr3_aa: CASSISGGHGYTF
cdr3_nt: TGTGCCAGTAGTATTTCAGGGGGGCATGGCTACACCTTC

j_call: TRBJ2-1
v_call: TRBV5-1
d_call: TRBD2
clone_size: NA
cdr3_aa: CASSLVTGTSGYNEQFF
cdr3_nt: TGCGCCAGCAGCTTGGTGACCGGGACTAGCGGTTACAATGAGCAGTTCTTC

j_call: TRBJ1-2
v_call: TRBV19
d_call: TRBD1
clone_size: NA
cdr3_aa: CASSARQGSVYGYTF
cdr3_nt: TGTGCCAGTAGTGCAAGACAGGGCTCGGTCTATGGCTACACCTTC

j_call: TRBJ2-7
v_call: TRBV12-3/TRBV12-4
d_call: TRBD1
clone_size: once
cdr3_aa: CASSGDRDYEQYF
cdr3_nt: TGTGCCAGCAGTGGGGACAGGGACTACGAGCAGTACTTC

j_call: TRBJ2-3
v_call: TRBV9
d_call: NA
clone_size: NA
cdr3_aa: CASSVEVGGTDTQYF
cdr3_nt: TGTGCCAGCAGCGTAGAGGTGGGAGGTACAGATACGCAGTATTTT

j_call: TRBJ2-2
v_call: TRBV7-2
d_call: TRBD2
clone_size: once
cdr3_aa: CASSSRLAGELFF
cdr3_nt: TGTGCCAGCAGCTCCAGACTAGCAGGGGAGCTGTTTTTT

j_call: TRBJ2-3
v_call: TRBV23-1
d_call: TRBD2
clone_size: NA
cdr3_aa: CARAGAVGTQYF
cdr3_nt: TGCGCCAGGGCGGGAGCTGTCGGTACGCAGTATTTT

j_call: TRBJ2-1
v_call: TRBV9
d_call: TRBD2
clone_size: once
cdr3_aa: CASSPSSGKGTDNEQFF
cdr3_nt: TGTGCCAGCAGCCCCTCAAGCGGGAAGGGGACCGACAATGAGCAGTTCTTC

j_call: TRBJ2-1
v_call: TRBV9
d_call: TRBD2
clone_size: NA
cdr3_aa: CASSVGAGGPLSYNEQFF
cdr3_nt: TGTGCCAGCAGCGTAGGGGCGGGAGGGCCCCTCTCCTACAATGAGCAGTTCTTC

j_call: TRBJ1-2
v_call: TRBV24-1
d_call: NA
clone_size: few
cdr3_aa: CATRDNYGYTF
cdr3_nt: TGTGCCACCCGGGATAACTATGGCTACACCTTC

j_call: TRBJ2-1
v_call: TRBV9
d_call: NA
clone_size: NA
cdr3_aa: CASSAASGYNEQFF
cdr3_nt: TGTGCCAGCAGCGCGGCCTCGGGCTACAATGAGCAGTTCTTC

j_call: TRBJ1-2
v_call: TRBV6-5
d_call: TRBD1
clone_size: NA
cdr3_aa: CASRTTGVDGYTF
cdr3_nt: TGTGCCAGCAGGACAACAGGGGTAGACGGCTACACCTTC

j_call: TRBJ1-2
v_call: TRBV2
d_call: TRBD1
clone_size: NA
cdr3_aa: CASSETTLTGYGYTF
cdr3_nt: TGTGCCAGCAGTGAAACTACCCTGACAGGGTACGGCTACACCTTC

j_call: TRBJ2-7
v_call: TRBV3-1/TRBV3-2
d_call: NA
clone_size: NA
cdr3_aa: CASSHSVYEQYF
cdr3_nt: TGTGCCAGCAGCCACTCGGTTTACGAGCAGTACTTC